The rows below give T cell receptor beta chains drawn from one sample of a study of immune cell composition in non-small cell lung cancer. TCRdb's copy holds only in-frame clones and misses some; the assay was immunoSEQ multiplex PCR. The sample has about 2,000 clones; over 55% are singletons. Sequencing was done on a sample of lung tumor tissue. The receptor source for this set is a human donor with non-small cell lung cancer. CDR3s include the opening cysteine and the closing phenylalanine or tryptophan. The order of the fields is D gene, V gene, clone size, J gene, CDR3 length, CDR3 DNA, CDR3 protein. A D gene is named only where the DNA matches it firmly. The size field is filled for only some rows; it gives once, few, many or a size class.

>NA|TRBV4-1|NA|TRBJ2-3|16
TGCGCCAGCAGCCAAGACTCACCGGGTAGCACAGATACGCAGTATTTT
CASSQDSPGSTDTQYF
>NA|TRBV30|few|TRBJ1-2|14
TGTGCCTGGAGTCCCGCAGGGTACGGCTATGGCTACACCTTC
CAWSPAGYGYGYTF
>NA|TRBV29-1|once|TRBJ2-3|14
TGCAGCGTTGCCCCCAGCGGGAGCACAGATACGCAGTATTTT
CSVAPSGSTDTQYF
>TRBD2|TRBV2|NA|TRBJ2-5|14
TGTGCCAGCAGGACTAGCGGGGGACAAGAGACCCAGTACTTC
CASRTSGGQETQYF
>NA|TRBV6-9|NA|TRBJ2-7|15
TGTGCCAGCAGTCAGCCGGGAGTACCCCCCTACGAGCAGTACTTC
CASSQPGVPPYEQYF
>TRBD2|TRBV7-3|few|TRBJ2-1|12
TGTGCCAGCAGCTTAATAGCGGGTGAGCAGTTCTTC
CASSLIAGEQFF
>TRBD1|TRBV2|NA|TRBJ1-3|19
TGTGCCAGCAGTGAAAGGGGACAGGGTAGGGTATCTTCTGGAAACACCATATATTTT
CASSERGQGRVSSGNTIYF
>NA|TRBV19|NA|TRBJ1-3|14
TGTGCCAGTACTCTACTTGGGCTCGGAAACACCATATATTTT
CASTLLGLGNTIYF
>NA|TRBV25-1|NA|TRBJ1-2|14
TGTGCCAGCAGTGAATTCGGACAGAACTATGGCTACACCTTC
CASSEFGQNYGYTF
>NA|TRBV9|NA|TRBJ1-2|15
TGTGCCAGCAGCGTAGGGGGGGGGCAGGCAGGCGGCTACACCTTC
CASSVGGGQAGGYTF
>TRBD1|TRBV7-2|NA|TRBJ1-2|14
TGTGCCAGCAGCTTAAGTCCCAGGGGGAAAGGCTACACCTTC
CASSLSPRGKGYTF
>TRBD2|TRBV27|NA|TRBJ2-7|11
TGTGCCAGCAGTGTAGCGGGGGCCCAGTACTTC
CASSVAGAQYF
>NA|TRBV11-2|NA|TRBJ2-1|12
TGTGCCAGCAGCCTAGGGCCTAATGAGCGGTTCTTC
CASSLGPNERFF